The 26 T cell receptor beta chains below come from one sample, sequenced in a study of shared clonotypes between healthy human individuals (TCRdb year 2020). Library generation was performed with the immunoSEQ multiplex PCR assay. The clones in this table, taken by TCRdb from immuneACCESS, are in-frame only. Not every clone is retained; where verified, under half of the shortfall comes from an unresolved V gene, and the cause of the rest is unknown. The sample table records hundreds of thousands of clones; around 73% of these occur just once. The top ten clonotypes cover around 2% of the sample. The specimen was memory CD4+ T cells sorted from blood. The sample's cell subset or site, from its label and the paper: CD45RA-negative fraction. These receptors were taken from a woman in her thirties in good health.

In regard to this clone: Distinct nucleotide sequences in the sample also encode this CDR3. This sequence joins TRBV5-1 and TRBJ2-5, with D perhaps matching TRBD1 (5 bases). The CDR3 has 15 residues. Trimming removed 0 bases at V and 5 bases at J, with 14 bases between. Germline V gene data show CDR1 as SGHRS and CDR2 as YFSETQ. CDR3 nucleotides: TGCGCCAGCAGCTTGGCGGGTCAGGGTGGGGAGACCCAGTACTTC. Amino acids: CASSLAGQGGETQYF.

This clone was found many times. The chain links TRBV11-3 to TRBJ2-5; D tentatively fits TRBD1 or TRBD2 (5 bases each). The ends were cut back, 5 bases at V and 5 bases at J, with 12 bases in the middle. Germline V gives CDR1 SGHNT, CDR2 YENEEA. This CDR3 has 13 residues. The CDR3 loop reads CASSLWGSETQYF. The CDR3 nucleotides are TGTGCCAGCAGCCTCTGGGGGTCGGAGACCCAGTACTTC.

This clone came up a few times. The V call is TRBV11-2, the J call TRBJ1-5; no definite D call. Trimming took 2 bases from V and 0 from J, leaving 8 bases between them. In germline, CDR1 is SGHAT, CDR2 FQNNGV. The CDR3 loop spans 15 amino acids. The CDR3 reads CASSLSQLSNQPQHF. The CDR3 bases are TGTGCCAGCAGCTTATCACAGCTTAGCAATCAGCCCCAGCATTTT. Together with reference TRBV11-2 and TRBJ1-5, the CDR3 gives the full variable domain: EAGVAQSPRYKIIEKRQSVAFWCNPISGHATLYWYQQILGQGPKLLIQFQNNGVVDDSQLPKDRFSAERLKGVDSTLKIQPAKLEDSAVYLCASSLSQLSNQPQHFGDGTRLSIL.

The chain recombines TRBV28 with TRBJ1-6; D gene uncertain. The CDR3 consists of 12 residues. In germline, CDR1 is MDHEN, CDR2 SYDVKM. V was pared by 2 bases and J by 11 bases, with 7 bases between. The CDR3 DNA is TGTGCCAGCAGTTTAGGGAATCCACCCCTCCACTTT. Its protein is CASSLGNPPLHF.

The genes are TRBV6-5 and TRBJ2-1; 8 positions match TRBD2. There are 13 residues in the CDR3. Trimming cost V 6 bases and J 9 bases; bases outside gene matches: 7. The germline V gene encodes CDR1 MNHEY and CDR2 SVGAGI. The CDR3 sequence: CASSLGLESEQFF. In DNA form, the CDR3 reads TGTGCCAGCAGCTTGGGACTAGAGAGTGAGCAGTTCTTC.

The chain uses TRBV5-6 and TRBJ2-7, with D possibly TRBD2 on 5 matching bases. V was shortened by 2 bases and J by 1 base, with 13 bases between the two germline ends. The germline CDR1 and CDR2 sequences are SGHDT and YYEEEE. The CDR3 spans 15 residues. The CDR3 region is CASSFTEGRSYEQYF. CDR3 DNA sequence: TGTGCCAGCAGCTTTACTGAGGGTAGATCCTACGAGCAGTACTTC.

This clone appeared many times. V usage is TRBV25-1 and J usage is TRBJ1-1, with no clear D. The germline V gene encodes CDR1 MGHDK and CDR2 SYGVNS. There are 12 residues in the CDR3. Trimming removed 3 bases at V and 5 bases at J, with 7 bases between. CDR3 nucleotide sequence: TGTGCCAGCAGTGATGAGTTGACTGAAGCTTTCTTT. Translated: CASSDELTEAFF.

The chain has TRBV19 and TRBJ2-7; no definite D call. V lost 0 bases to trimming and J lost 3 bases, with 6 bases between them. The CDR3 is 13 amino acids. Germline-derived CDR1 and CDR2 are LNHDA and SQIVND (reference sequence). The CDR3: CASSIERSYEQYF. As DNA, the CDR3 is TGTGCCAGTAGTATAGAGCGCAGCTACGAGCAGTACTTC.

This clone occurred many times. V and J are TRBV5-1 and TRBJ2-5; D call uncertain. Germline CDR1 is SGHRS and CDR2 is YFSETQ. Trimming removed 2 bases from V and 5 bases from J, with 13 bases in between. CDR3 length equals 14 residues. This CDR3 is CASSFGYQVETQYF. The CDR3 nucleotides are TGCGCCAGCAGCTTTGGCTATCAGGTGGAGACCCAGTACTTC.

The rearrangement uses TRBV28 and TRBJ1-5, with a possible D match to TRBD1 (5 bases). The germline gives CDR1 MDHEN, CDR2 SYDVKM. The CDR3 is 15 residues long. Between the trimmed V and J ends, which lost 6 bases and 2 bases, there was a span of 14 bases. CDR3 sequence reads: CASSGRDAGNQPQHF. The CDR3 region has the DNA TGTGCCAGCAGCGGCAGGGACGCCGGCAATCAGCCCCAGCATTTT. Full variable domain (missing parts from reference TRBV28 and TRBJ1-5): DVKVTQSSRYLVKRTGEKVFLECVQDMDHENMFWYRQDPGLGLRLIYFSYDVKMKEKGDIPEGYSVSREKKERFSLILESASTNQTSMYLCASSGRDAGNQPQHFGDGTRLSIL.

This clone was detected only once. This chain connects TRBV10-1 to TRBJ2-1; TRBD2 matches 10 bases. This CDR3 region has 15 residues. The V segment lost 5 bases and the J segment 6 bases; nucleotides outside the gene matches: 7. Germline V gene sequence: CDR1 WNHNN, CDR2 SYGVQD (reference sequence). The CDR3 DNA follows: TGCGCCAGCAGTTTCGGGACTAGCGACCCCAATGAGCAGTTCTTC. Protein sequence: CASSFGTSDPNEQFF.

As for this clone: Other DNA sequences in this sample translate to the same CDR3. DNA for the CDR3: TGTGCCAGCAGTTACGACAGGGACCGTCAGCCCCAGCATTTT. Amino acids: CASSYDRDRQPQHF. V and J are TRBV6-5 and TRBJ1-5; 7 positions agree with TRBD1. V trimming: 2 bases; J trimming: 6 bases; junction bases outside the gene matches: 4. Germline values: CDR1 MNHEY, CDR2 SVGAGI. This CDR3 region has 14 residues.

This clone was seen a handful of times. This chain connects TRBV19 to TRBJ2-1; perhaps TRBD1 as D (5 bases). Germline V lookup: CDR1 LNHDA, CDR2 SQIVND (reference sequence). The CDR3 covers 13 residues. V was trimmed by 5 bases and J by 2 bases, leaving 7 bases between them. As DNA, the CDR3 is TGTGCCAGTAGTCGGACAACCTACAATGAGCAGTTCTTC. Residues: CASSRTTYNEQFF.

This rearrangement joins TRBV27 to TRBJ2-7; 11 nucleotides align to TRBD2. The length of the CDR3 is 19 residues. Looked up from germline, CDR1 is MNHEY and CDR2 is SMNVEV (reference sequence). The trim removed 1 base at V and 2 bases at J, leaving 13 bases unmatched. In DNA form, the CDR3 reads TGTGCCAGCAGTTTATGGGGTCTAGCGGGAGGTGCGGCTACCTACGAGCAGTACTTC. It encodes CASSLWGLAGGAATYEQYF.

This clone was seen many times. The CDR3 DNA sequence: TGTGCCAGCAGTCAAATCGGCTCCACCGGGGAGCTGTTTTTT. Translated: CASSQIGSTGELFF. The gene calls are TRBV25-1 and TRBJ2-2, with D hard to call. V lost 5 bases and J lost 4, with 11 bases in between. The CDR3 sequence is 14 residues long. Germline V lookup: CDR1 MGHDK, CDR2 SYGVNS. The whole variable domain, filled in from reference TRBV25-1 and TRBJ2-2, reads EADIYQTPRYLVIGTGKKITLECSQTMGHDKMYWYQQDPGMELHLIHYSYGVNSTEKGDLSSESTVSRIRTEHFPLTLESARPSHTSQYLCASSQIGSTGELFFGEGSRLTVL.

The J gene is TRBJ1-2, the V gene TRBV6-1; D remains unclear. V was clipped by 2 bases and J by 6 bases, with 10 bases between them. Per germline, CDR1 MNHNS and CDR2 SASEGT. This CDR3 comprises 13 residues. The CDR3 loop reads CASSEQPRHGYTF. In DNA form, the CDR3 reads TGTGCCAGCAGTGAACAACCCCGGCATGGCTACACCTTC.

The V and J genes are TRBV11-2 and TRBJ2-7; tentative D call: TRBD2 (6 bases). CDR1 is SGHAT and CDR2 is FQNNGV in the germline V gene. The CDR3 runs to 13 residues. Trimming took 5 bases from V and 4 from J, leaving 12 bases between them. CDR3 coding DNA: TGTGCCAGCAGCCAACGACGGGGGTACGAGCAGTACTTC. Translation: CASSQRRGYEQYF. The full variable domain, completed using reference TRBV11-2 and TRBJ2-7, is EAGVAQSPRYKIIEKRQSVAFWCNPISGHATLYWYQQILGQGPKLLIQFQNNGVVDDSQLPKDRFSAERLKGVDSTLKIQPAKLEDSAVYLCASSQRRGYEQYFGPGTRLTVT.

The genes are TRBV7-9 and TRBJ1-1; TRBD1 matches at 7 bases. The V gene end was trimmed by 5 bases and the J gene end by 0 bases; junction bases not matched to a gene: 6. This CDR3 region has 15 residues. Germline CDR1 is SEHNR and CDR2 is FQNEAQ (reference sequence). CDR3 sequence reads: CASSRQGQLNTEAFF. CDR3 DNA: TGTGCCAGCAGCCGACAGGGACAGCTGAACACTGAAGCTTTCTTT.

This chain joins TRBV5-1 and TRBJ1-2; 9 bases line up with TRBD1. Germline-derived CDR1 and CDR2 are SGHRS and YFSETQ. This CDR3 is built from 17 residues. V shed 0 bases, J shed 7 bases, and the junction held 13 bases outside the gene matches. CDR3 loop: CASSLGGSGTGISGYTF. CDR3 nucleotide sequence: TGCGCCAGCAGCTTGGGAGGTTCCGGGACAGGGATATCTGGCTACACCTTC.

This sequence joins TRBV30 and TRBJ2-5; the match to TRBD2 covers 8 bases. The J call is uncertain, as TRBJ2-7 better fits the DNA end. The CDR3 is made up of 15 amino acids. CDR1 and CDR2 from the germline V gene are GTSNPN and SVGIG (reference sequence). The CDR3 sequence: CAWSRGSGASYEQYF. For the CDR3, the DNA is TGTGCCTGGAGTCGAGGTAGCGGGGCATCCTACGAGCAGTACTTC.

The gene calls are TRBV5-1 and TRBJ2-5; 16 bases line up with TRBD2. Trimming at V came to 4 bases and at J to 4 bases, leaving 10 bases not matched to a gene. The CDR3 sequence is 18 residues long. Germline CDR1 reads SGHRS; CDR2 reads YFSETQ. DNA for the CDR3: TGCGCCAGCAGCCCGACGGGACTAGCGGGAGGGATCCGAGAGACCCAGTACTTC. Residues: CASSPTGLAGGIRETQYF.

CDR3 bases: TGTGCCATCAGGACTGAAGGACAAGAGACCCAGTACTTC. It translates to CAIRTEGQETQYF. The rearrangement uses TRBV10-3 and TRBJ2-5, with D uncertain. Trimming stripped 6 bases from V and 2 bases from J, with 10 bases between. Germline V lookup: CDR1 ENHRY, CDR2 SYGVKD. The CDR3 is 13 amino acids.

The CDR3 region is CASSYSLAGVSETQYF. CDR3 in DNA: TGTGCCAGCAGTTACTCGCTAGCGGGAGTTTCAGAGACCCAGTACTTC. The V gene is TRBV6-5, the J gene TRBJ2-5, with 10 nucleotides matching TRBD2. The CDR3 runs 16 residues. Germline values: CDR1 MNHEY, CDR2 SVGAGI. Germline trimming cut 0 bases from V and 4 bases from J; bases unmatched to any gene: 5.

This clone was seen only once. The chain has TRBV5-1 and TRBJ1-2, with 7 bases that match TRBD1. The CDR3 contains 17 residues. The germline gives CDR1 SGHRS, CDR2 YFSETQ. V was pared by 4 bases and J by 5 bases, with 17 bases of the junction left unmatched. The CDR3 reads CASSRVQGPTNTYGYTF. The CDR3 DNA reads as TGCGCCAGCAGCCGGGTACAGGGGCCCACAAATACTTATGGCTACACCTTC.

This chain connects TRBV15 to TRBJ2-1; TRBD1 aligns across 7 bases. V lost 5 bases, J lost 0 bases, and 1 base stayed unmatched. CDR3 length equals 14 residues. Germline V CDR1 and CDR2: LNHNV, YYDKDF (reference sequence). The CDR3 nucleotides read TGTGCCACCAGCCGGACAGGCTCCTACAATGAGCAGTTCTTC. It is translated as CATSRTGSYNEQFF.

Details on this clone: With a far larger clone one base away, a read error is the likely cause. V and J are TRBV4-3 and TRBJ1-1; D remains ambiguous. The ends were cut back, 5 bases at V and 4 bases at J, with 11 bases in the middle. CDR3 size: 13 residues. The germline gives CDR1 LGHNA, CDR2 YSLEER. The CDR3, as DNA: TGCGCCAGCAGCGAGGCAGAATTCACTGAAGCTTTCTTT. Protein sequence: CASSEAEFTEAFF.